The 6 T cell receptor beta chains presented below share a single source sample, sequenced in a study of spatial heterogeneity in lung cancer. Sample time point: sample taken at primary tumor resection. TCRdb re-called the 5' RACE reads with MiXCR, one entry per CDR3 protein. The data show tens of thousands of distinct CDR3 sequences, approximately 8.1% seen once. Here the sequenced sample was PBMCs, taken at surgery. The receptors were sampled from a male donor with early-stage non-small cell lung cancer.

There are a few counts of this clonotype. The chain links TRBV6-5 to TRBJ1-1, with D tentatively TRBD1 (5 bases). The CDR3 covers 12 residues. Germline CDR1 is MNHEY and CDR2 is SVGAGI. V lost 9 bases to trimming and J lost 6 bases, with 14 bases between them. The chain's CDR3 is CASRAGTPEAFF. The DNA for the CDR3 is TGTGCCAGTAGGGCGGGGACCCCTGAAGCTTTCTTT.

The chain couples TRBV7-3 to TRBJ2-2; TRBD1 matches at 12 bases. V dropped 5 bases and J dropped 6; count of bases not matched to a gene: 10. Germline CDR1 is SGHTA and CDR2 is FQGTGA. This CDR3 spans 17 amino acids. The CDR3 region has the DNA TGTGCCAGCAGCCACGCCCCGGGACAGGGGGCCTCCGGGGAGCTGTTTTTT. Translation: CASSHAPGQGASGELFF.

This clonotype was seen ten or more times. This chain joins TRBV4-2 and TRBJ2-7; TRBD1 agrees at 10 bases. Germline trimming cut 3 bases from V and 5 bases from J; bases unmatched to any gene: 10. The germline CDR1 and CDR2 sequences are LGHNA and YNFKEQ. The CDR3 is 16 residues long. CDR3 nucleotide sequence: TGTGCCAGCAGCCAGGCCGGGACAGGGGCTTTCGACGAGCAGTACTTC. This translates into CASSQAGTGAFDEQYF.

V usage is TRBV12-3 or TRBV12-4 and J usage is TRBJ1-1; 7 bases agree with TRBD1. The CDR3 is made up of 13 amino acids. Trimming removed 6 bases from V and 2 bases from J; junction bases left unmatched: 3. CDR3 amino acids: CASRGQYNTEAFF. CDR3 DNA sequence: TGTGCCAGCAGGGGACAGTATAACACTGAAGCTTTCTTT.

This clonotype was recorded many times. The CDR3 sequence: CASSLASSSYNEQFF. The CDR3 DNA reads as TGCGCCAGCAGCTTGGCCTCGAGCTCCTACAATGAGCAGTTCTTC. The chain joins TRBV5-1 to TRBJ2-1; D call uncertain. V was shortened by 0 bases and J by 0 bases, with 7 bases between the two germline ends. The CDR3 loop spans 15 amino acids. The germline CDR1 and CDR2 sequences are SGHRS and YFSETQ.

This clonotype was found many times. The rearrangement joins TRBV29-1 to TRBJ2-1, with a possible D match to TRBD1 (6 bases). V lost 4 bases, J lost 2 bases, and 12 bases lay in between. Looked up from germline, CDR1 is SQVTM and CDR2 is ANQGSEA. The CDR3 covers 14 residues. Here the CDR3 DNA reads TGCAGCGTTGTAAAACAGGGAACCTACAATGAGCAGTTCTTC. Protein product: CSVVKQGTYNEQFF.